This T cell receptor (beta chain) was documented in a study of identical twins' blood T cells. One entry per CDR3 protein, called by TCRdb with MiXCR from the 5' RACE reads. The sample records around 380,000 distinct CDR3 sequences, roughly 27% being singletons. This clonotype was counted between two and nine times. Germline V gene lookup returns CDR1 SGHAT and CDR2 FQNNGV. The CDR3 runs to 15 residues. V lost 5 bases to trimming and J lost 4 bases; unmatched junction nucleotides: 10. The TCR was taken from a woman between 18 and 50 years old in good health. The rearrangement links TRBV11-2 to TRBJ2-5; 7 bases agree with TRBD2. Specimen: PBMCs. CDR3 bases: TGTGCCAGCAGCCCTGGCGGGAGAATCACAGAGACCCAGTACTTC. Translation gives CASSPGGRITETQYF.